This T cell receptor (beta chain) was found in a study of metastatic and nonmetastatic thyroid tumors. Study outcomes and limitations: As reported, TCR beta diversity in blood and tumor was significantly higher in malignant thyroid tumors than in benign nodules.

With regard to this clone: The target antigen is unknown.

Per the original data handling: The authors used CDR3 differences across clinicopathological groups to build a distant-metastasis classifier for papillary thyroid cancer. TCRdb used MiXCR to call clones anew from the PCR reads. The V and J calls here are based on TCRdb, not the publication. The table has around 19,000 clones, 31% seen once. Nobody among the patients had been given any treatment before thyroid surgery. What was sequenced was blood. The TCR originated in a female donor with papillary thyroid cancer or a benign thyroid nodule (not recorded which). Some clones in this sample may be carry-over from other donors' samples.

CDR3 sequence reads: CSARDLGGLAGAREQYF. DNA of the CDR3: TGCAGTGCTAGAGATCTCGGGGGTCTAGCAGGGGCGCGTGAGCAGTACTTC. The chain couples TRBV20-1 to TRBJ2-7; D possibly uses TRBD1 or TRBD2 (6 bases each). In germline, CDR1 is DFQATT, CDR2 SNEGSKA (reference sequence). The CDR3 spans 17 residues. Trimming removed 0 bases from V and 7 bases from J, with 25 bases in between.